The 23 T cell receptor beta chains below were found in one sample sequenced in a study of blood T cell repertoires in COVID-19. The method was immunoSEQ multiplex PCR; TCRdb's version includes in-frame clones alone and lacks a portion of them. The sample records some 200,000 clones, around 82% being singletons. The specimen was peripheral blood. These receptors originate from a human donor in a cohort sampled during active COVID-19.

The gene calls are TRBV18 and TRBJ1-5, with D unresolved. This CDR3 is 14 amino acids long. Trimming cost V 6 bases and J 0 bases, with 9 bases left between them. Germline V gene data show CDR1 as KGHSH and CDR2 as LQKENI. In nucleotides, the CDR3 is TGTGCCAGCTCCCGGGTGGATAGCAATCAGCCCCAGCATTTT. The encoded protein is CASSRVDSNQPQHF.

The gene calls are TRBV14 and TRBJ1-1; D unclear. The V gene's germline CDR1 is SGHDN and CDR2 FVKESK. V shed 4 bases and J shed 4 bases, with 13 bases lying between them. The CDR3 extends over 14 amino acids. DNA for the CDR3: TGTGCCAGCAGCCGAGGACCGGGGTCCACTGAAGCTTTCTTT. Encoded protein: CASSRGPGSTEAFF.

This clone was observed a few times. CDR3 in amino acids: CATKTEGGANVLTF. CDR3 coding DNA: TGCGCCACCAAGACCGAGGGTGGGGCCAACGTCCTGACTTTC. V is TRBV5-1 and J is TRBJ2-6; maybe TRBD2 (5 bases). CDR1 SGHRS and CDR2 YFSETQ come from the germline V gene. This CDR3 contains 14 residues. V was shortened by 9 bases and J by 3 bases, with 13 bases between the two germline ends.

This chain joins TRBV4-2 and TRBJ2-2, with a tentative D call TRBD2 (5 bases). Germline CDR1 and CDR2: LGHNA and YNFKEQ. The CDR3 is made up of 17 amino acids. Trimming left V 2 bases short and J 1 base short, with 14 bases between. The CDR3 reads CASSQRPLGENTGELFF. In DNA, the CDR3 is TGTGCCAGCAGCCAAAGACCCCTCGGGGAGAACACCGGGGAGCTGTTTTTT.

This clone appeared once. J is TRBJ2-2 and V is TRBV4-1; TRBD2 agrees at 8 bases. CDR3 length equals 16 residues. V shed 3 bases, J shed 0 bases, and the junction held 3 bases outside the gene matches. Germline V lookup: CDR1 MGHRA, CDR2 YSYEKL. CDR3 in DNA: TGCGCCAGCAGCCACCAACTAGCGGCGAACACCGGGGAGCTGTTTTTT. Protein: CASSHQLAANTGELFF.

The chain joins TRBV18 to TRBJ1-3; 8 bases are shared with TRBD1. Germline-derived CDR1 and CDR2 are KGHSH and LQKENI. CDR3 length equals 13 residues. After removal of 3 bases from V and 8 bases from J, the junction contained 3 bases not matched to a gene. In DNA, the CDR3 is TGTGCCAGCTCACCTGGACAGGGTGACACCATATATTTT. Translation: CASSPGQGDTIYF. Based on the CDR3 plus reference TRBV18 and TRBJ1-3, the full variable domain is NAGVMQNPRHLVRRRGQEARLRCSPMKGHSHVYWYRQLPEEGLKFMVYLQKENIIDESGMPKERFSAEFPKEGPSILRIQQVVRGDSAAYFCASSPGQGDTIYFGEGSWLTVV.

Regarding this clone: Other DNA sequences of this sample code for an identical CDR3. The gene calls are TRBV28 and TRBJ2-7; 7 nucleotides align to TRBD1. Germline assignment: CDR1 MDHEN and CDR2 SYDVKM. Trimming cost V 1 base and J 2 bases; bases outside gene matches: 2. The CDR3 sequence is 14 residues long. The CDR3 region has the DNA TGTGCCAGCAGTTTATATAGGGGGCCCTACGAGCAGTACTTC. Its protein product is CASSLYRGPYEQYF.

CDR3 protein: CASSLLRLGIFDEQFF. The DNA of the CDR3 is TGTGCCAGCAGTTTGCTACGACTAGGTATTTTCGATGAGCAGTTCTTC. The chain links TRBV28 to TRBJ2-1; possibly TRBD2 for D (6 bases). V shed 3 bases and J shed 8 bases, with 20 bases lying between them. CDR3 length equals 16 residues. Germline lookup yields CDR1 MDHEN and CDR2 SYDVKM. Based on the CDR3 plus reference TRBV28 and TRBJ2-1, the full variable domain is DVKVTQSSRYLVKRTGEKVFLECVQDMDHENMFWYRQDPGLGLRLIYFSYDVKMKEKGDIPEGYSVSREKKERFSLILESASTNQTSMYLCASSLLRLGIFDEQFFGPGTRLTVL.

The chain uses TRBV2 and TRBJ2-7; TRBD1 agrees at 7 bases. Unmatched junction bases numbered 6, after V lost 6 bases and J lost 7 bases. The CDR3 is 12 amino acids. Germline V gene lookup returns CDR1 SNHLY and CDR2 FYNNEI. In DNA form, the CDR3 reads TGTGCCAGCAGACGACAGGGTCCTGAGCAGTACTTC. It is translated as CASRRQGPEQYF.

A single count supports this clone. CDR3 region: CASSLQGIWNTGELFF. The CDR3 DNA reads as TGCGCCAGCAGTTTACAGGGGATATGGAACACCGGGGAGCTGTTTTTT. The chain has TRBV10-1 and TRBJ2-2, with 7 bases lining up with TRBD1. The CDR3 has 16 amino acids. CDR1 and CDR2 from the germline V gene are WNHNN and SYGVQD (reference sequence). J gave up 1 base and V 5 bases, and 7 bases lay outside the gene matches.

This clone was recorded once. The V and J genes are TRBV28 and TRBJ1-1; 9 bases align to TRBD1. The CDR3 has 15 residues. V was pared by 1 base and J by 10 bases, with 10 bases of the junction left unmatched. Germline CDR1 reads MDHEN; CDR2 reads SYDVKM. The CDR3 DNA follows: TGTGCCAGCAGTTTATTAGACAGGGGGACTACAGGAGCTTTCTTT. As protein: CASSLLDRGTTGAFF. Supplemented by reference TRBV28 and TRBJ1-1, the full variable domain reads DVKVTQSSRYLVKRTGEKVFLECVQDMDHENMFWYRQDPGLGLRLIYFSYDVKMKEKGDIPEGYSVSREKKERFSLILESASTNQTSMYLCASSLLDRGTTGAFFGQGTRLTVV.

The chain has TRBV7-3 and TRBJ2-1; D is undetermined. The CDR3 spans 14 residues. V was trimmed by 3 bases and J by 9 bases, leaving 15 bases between them. The V gene's germline CDR1 is SGHTA and CDR2 FQGTGA. The CDR3 sequence is CASSLRPASAEQFF. CDR3 DNA: TGTGCCAGCAGCTTGCGGCCCGCATCAGCTGAGCAGTTCTTC.

This clone has more than one count but fewer than ten. In DNA, the CDR3 is TGTGCCAGTAAGGGAAGCGGGGGAAGCTCCTACGAGCAGTACTTC. Amino acid sequence: CASKGSGGSSYEQYF. V and J are TRBV19 and TRBJ2-7; 8 nucleotides match TRBD2. The junction had 8 bases not matched to a gene; V was cut back by 7 bases and J by 0 bases. The CDR3 has 15 residues. Germline V lookup: CDR1 LNHDA, CDR2 SQIVND (reference sequence).

This clone is a singleton in its sample. The rearrangement joins TRBV25-1 to TRBJ2-7, with a possible D match to TRBD1 (5 bases). The CDR3 runs 14 residues. Germline-derived CDR1 and CDR2 are MGHDK and SYGVNS. V dropped 1 base and J dropped 5 bases, with 12 bases sitting between them. CDR3 nucleotides: TGTGCCAGCAGTGAATGGAAAGGGGTGGACGAGCAGTACTTC. Protein sequence: CASSEWKGVDEQYF.

This clone has only one observation. This chain uses TRBV7-2 with TRBJ1-2, with 8 bases matching TRBD1. The CDR3 totals 16 residues. Per the germline V gene, CDR1 is SGHTA and CDR2 is FQGNSA. V dropped 2 bases and J dropped 6; count of bases not matched to a gene: 11. The CDR3 region has the DNA TGTGCCAGCAGCTTATCAGGGGGCGTTTCGTTAAATGGCTACACCTTC. Encoded protein: CASSLSGGVSLNGYTF.

This clone was counted between two and nine times. The chain employs TRBV5-1 and TRBJ1-4, with 8 bases matching TRBD1. Germline CDR1 and CDR2: SGHRS and YFSETQ. Losses at the gene ends were 4 bases for V and 2 bases for J; bases not matched to a gene: 7. There are 16 residues in the CDR3. As DNA, the CDR3 is TGCGCCAGCAGCCCTGATCCAGGGGGCACTAATGAAAAACTGTTTTTT. This codes for CASSPDPGGTNEKLFF.

This clone appeared a single time. V is TRBV10-2 and J is TRBJ2-2, with 8 bases identical to TRBD2. After removal of 6 bases from V and 2 bases from J, the junction contained 5 bases not matched to a gene. There are 15 residues in the CDR3. Germline V gene sequence: CDR1 WSHSY, CDR2 SAAADI. The CDR3 here is CASRGRGVNTGELFF. CDR3 DNA: TGCGCCAGCAGAGGGCGGGGGGTAAACACCGGGGAGCTGTTTTTT.

The J gene is TRBJ2-7, the V gene TRBV12-3 or TRBV12-4, with D possibly matching TRBD1 (5 bases). V lost 8 bases and J lost 0, with 11 bases in between. The length of the CDR3 is 13 residues. The CDR3 region has the DNA TGTGCCAGCGCCCCCAGGGCCTCCTACGAGCAGTACTTC. Its protein product is CASAPRASYEQYF.

The chain recombines TRBV19 with TRBJ2-2, with D tentatively TRBD2 (7 bases). V lost 7 bases to trimming and J lost 4 bases, with 16 bases between them. Germline V gene lookup returns CDR1 LNHDA and CDR2 SQIVND (reference sequence). The CDR3 loop spans 15 amino acids. In nucleotides, the CDR3 is TGTGCCAGTACCATGGGGGGGCTAGTCACCGGGGAGCTGTTTTTT. It is translated as CASTMGGLVTGELFF.

This chain joins TRBV7-6 and TRBJ1-3, with D tentatively TRBD1 (5 bases). Trimming stripped 2 bases from V and 0 bases from J, with 17 bases between. The CDR3 is 18 amino acids. The germline CDR1 and CDR2 sequences are SGHVS and FNYEAQ. In DNA, the CDR3 is TGTGCCAGCAGCTTAACGAGACTGGGGCTAAGCTCTGGAAACACCATATATTTT. Its protein product is CASSLTRLGLSSGNTIYF.

There are a few counts of this clone. The rearrangement joins TRBV13 to TRBJ1-1; the D is unclear. V was cut by 2 bases and J by 1 base, with 8 bases left in between. This CDR3 has 14 amino acids. Germline values: CDR1 PRHDT, CDR2 FYEKMQ (reference sequence). CDR3 sequence (DNA): TGTGCCAGCAGCTTAATGACGGGGAACACTGAAGCTTTCTTT. Protein sequence: CASSLMTGNTEAFF.

This clone has a single count. The DNA of the CDR3 is TGTGCCAGCAGCCAATCGGGACAGGGGGGCGGCTACACCTTC. Its translation is CASSQSGQGGGYTF. This chain joins TRBV4-2 and TRBJ1-2, with 11 bases matching TRBD1. CDR1 and CDR2 (germline): LGHNA, YNFKEQ. V dropped 2 bases and J dropped 8; count of bases not matched to a gene: 4. This CDR3 is built from 14 residues.

The chain links TRBV7-3 to TRBJ1-2; TRBD1 aligns across 9 bases. CDR3 length equals 14 residues. V dropped 4 bases and J dropped 2; count of bases not matched to a gene: 2. The germline CDR1 and CDR2 sequences are SGHTA and FQGTGA. The CDR3 bases are TGTGCCAGCAGCTCGGGACAGGGAAACTATGGCTACACCTTC. Translated, it gives CASSSGQGNYGYTF. The full variable domain, with the rest looked up from reference TRBV7-3 and TRBJ1-2, is GAGVSQTPSNKVTEKGKYVELRCDPISGHTALYWYRQSLGQGPEFLIYFQGTGAADDSGLPNDRFFAVRPEGSVSTLKIQRTERGDSAVYLCASSSGQGNYGYTFGSGTRLTVV.